Presented here are 8 T cell receptor beta chains from one specimen sequenced in a study of neurological immune-mediated disorders. TCRdb processed the 5' RACE reads anew with MiXCR; each CDR3 protein has one entry. The sample lists 40,000 or so distinct CDR3 sequences, about 2.3% seen once, with roughly 12% in the top ten. Source material: PBMCs. These receptors were taken from a man under 40 with multiple sclerosis.

This clonotype was counted many times. The chain is built from TRBV27 and TRBJ2-1; D is perhaps TRBD2 (5 bases). The CDR3 length is 13 residues. Trimming shortened V by 3 bases and J by 6 bases, and 9 bases separated the two germline ends. Germline CDR1 and CDR2: MNHEY and SMNVEV (reference sequence). The CDR3 region is CASSLRVGNEQFF. The CDR3 region has the DNA TGTGCCAGCAGTTTGAGGGTTGGCAATGAGCAGTTCTTC.

This clonotype has ten or more counts. Here the CDR3 DNA reads TGTGCCAGCAGCAGCTTCCGGTACGACCTTCCGTACGAGCAGTACTTC. Its protein is CASSSFRYDLPYEQYF. The chain is built from TRBV5-6 and TRBJ2-7; D gene ambiguous. Germline CDR1 SGHDT, CDR2 YYEEEE. This CDR3 is 16 amino acids long. The ends were cut back, 4 bases at V and 4 bases at J, with 21 bases in the middle.

This clonotype was counted ten times or more. The chain couples TRBV20-1 to TRBJ1-1; 9 nucleotides match TRBD1. The CDR3 contains 12 residues. Germline CDR1 is DFQATT and CDR2 is SNEGSKA (reference sequence). Trimming at V came to 5 bases and at J to 10 bases, leaving 8 bases not matched to a gene. The CDR3 region has the DNA TGCAGTGCTTCCTGGACAGGGGCGGCAGCTTTCTTT. Encoded protein: CSASWTGAAAFF.

In this sample, this clonotype turned up many times. The chain carries TRBV28 and TRBJ1-5; D is unclear. The CDR3 consists of 15 residues. CDR1 and CDR2 (germline): MDHEN, SYDVKM. V lost 2 bases, J lost 4 bases, and 12 bases lay in between. The CDR3 sequence is CASSLEQYLNQPQHF. The DNA for the CDR3 is TGTGCCAGCAGTTTAGAACAGTACCTGAATCAGCCCCAGCATTTT.

In this sample, this clonotype turned up many times. The chain carries TRBV27 and TRBJ1-5; 8 positions agree with TRBD1. Trimming took 5 bases from V and 1 from J; bases not matched to a gene: 1. CDR1 is MNHEY, CDR2 SMNVEV, per germline (reference sequence). CDR3 length equals 14 residues. Here the CDR3 DNA reads TGTGCCAGCAGTCGACAGGGGAGCAATCAGCCCCAGCATTTT. Its translation: CASSRQGSNQPQHF.

This clonotype appeared many times. The gene calls are TRBV15 and TRBJ1-1; a weak D match, TRBD1 (5 bases). CDR1 and CDR2 (germline): LNHNV, YYDKDF (reference sequence). CDR3 length: 14 amino acids. With 0 bases removed from V and 13 bases from J, the gap between germline ends came to 18 bases. The CDR3 sequence is CATSRDRDGGRVFF. As DNA, the CDR3 is TGTGCCACCAGCAGAGACCGGGACGGGGGACGGGTTTTCTTT.

There are many counts of this clonotype. This chain uses TRBV6-5 with TRBJ2-1, with D tentatively TRBD2 (5 bases). The CDR3 runs 14 residues. CDR1 and CDR2 (germline): MNHEY, SVGAGI. V was pared by 4 bases and J by 9 bases, with 16 bases between. DNA of the CDR3: TGTGCCAGCAGTTTTAAACGATTAGGAGGTGAGCAGTTCTTC. Protein: CASSFKRLGGEQFF.

This clonotype was detected many times. J is TRBJ1-2 and V is TRBV4-3; D is unresolved. The length of the CDR3 is 14 residues. CDR1 is LGHNA and CDR2 is YSLEER in the germline V gene. Deletions cut 4 bases from V and 0 bases from J, with 9 bases between. For the CDR3, the DNA is TGCGCCAGCAGCCCGACAAGTTCTAACTATGGCTACACCTTC. Translating gives CASSPTSSNYGYTF.